These 4 T cell receptor beta chains share one sample of origin, sequenced in a study of T cells after yellow fever vaccination. TCRdb fed the 5' RACE reads into MiXCR, producing one record per CDR3 protein. The sample has about 340,000 distinct CDR3 sequences, 8.7% seen once. The sequenced sample was PBMCs, obtained on the day of the first yellow fever vaccination. These receptors all come from a man between 18 and 35 years old who received the YFV17D yellow fever vaccine.

This clonotype was recorded at least ten times. The chain combines TRBV12-3 or TRBV12-4 with TRBJ2-3; D perhaps matches TRBD2 (5 bases). V was shortened by 7 bases and J by 5 bases, with 19 bases between the two germline ends. CDR3 length equals 15 residues. CDR3 residues: CASTTGDSPGDTQYF. In nucleotides, the CDR3 is TGTGCCAGCACCACCGGGGATAGCCCGGGAGATACGCAGTATTTT.

This clonotype occurred a few times. The rearrangement links TRBV10-2 to TRBJ1-1; 10 positions match TRBD1. Germline V gives CDR1 WSHSY, CDR2 SAAADI. The junction had 11 bases not matched to a gene; V was cut back by 6 bases and J by 4 bases. The CDR3 length is 16 residues. CDR3 nucleotides: TGCGCCAGCAGCTCCCGGGACAGGGGAGGCCCCACTGAAGCTTTCTTT. Translating gives CASSSRDRGGPTEAFF.

This sequence joins TRBV4-2 and TRBJ1-3; D is perhaps TRBD1 (6 bases). The CDR3 sequence is 17 residues long. Germline V gene data show CDR1 as LGHNA and CDR2 as YNFKEQ. The ends were cut back, 3 bases at V and 4 bases at J, with 19 bases in the middle. The CDR3, as DNA: TGTGCCAGCAGCCAGCGGACAGCCAGCAGAGGAGGAAACACCATATATTTT. It yields the protein CASSQRTASRGGNTIYF.

This clonotype has only a few counts. The genes are TRBV4-3 and TRBJ1-2; 7 bases agree with TRBD1. The CDR3 runs 15 residues. From germline, CDR1 is LGHNA and CDR2 YSLEER. The V segment lost 4 bases and the J segment 1 base; nucleotides outside the gene matches: 6. The CDR3 DNA follows: TGCGCCAGCAGCCCGAGACAGGGTATTAACTATGGCTACACCTTC. As protein: CASSPRQGINYGYTF.